These 10 T cell receptor beta chains were all obtained from the same sample, sequenced in a study of human T cells and chemical hapten exposure. MiXCR was run by TCRdb on the RACE reads, yielding one entry per CDR3 protein. The data hold 70,000 to 100,000 distinct CDR3 sequences, with approximately 8% observed a single time. This sample's time point: patch test 1, 2 weeks after DPC sensitization. Sample treatment: therapeutic diphenylcyclopropenone sensitization with weekly scalp DPC. The sequencing used whole blood, collected in connection with sensitization to the hapten diphenylcyclopropenone (DPC). Receptors originate from a woman aged 25 to 39 with alopecia areata. Some clones in this sample may be carry-over from other donors' samples.

This clonotype showed up many times. This rearrangement joins TRBV12-3 or TRBV12-4 to TRBJ2-3, with TRBD1 matching over 7 bases. With V trimmed by 5 bases and J by 2 bases, 10 bases remained unmatched. The CDR3 runs to 16 residues. CDR3 amino acids: CASSMYRGPNTDTQYF. In DNA, the CDR3 is TGTGCCAGCAGTATGTACAGGGGCCCCAACACAGATACGCAGTATTTT.

This clonotype was seen many times. V is TRBV6-5 and J is TRBJ1-2, with 9 bases lining up with TRBD1. CDR3 size: 15 residues. Looked up from germline, CDR1 is MNHEY and CDR2 is SVGAGI. V lost 6 bases to trimming and J lost 7 bases; unmatched junction nucleotides: 12. CDR3 nucleotides: TGTGCCAGCAGGTCCCGGGACAGGGCCCCCGGTGGCTACACCTTC. Amino acids: CASRSRDRAPGGYTF.

This clonotype showed up many times. V gene TRBV5-1 combines with J gene TRBJ2-5, with 10 bases matching TRBD2. Germline CDR1 SGHRS, CDR2 YFSETQ. V lost 4 bases to trimming and J lost 4 bases; unmatched junction nucleotides: 13. This CDR3 contains 17 residues. CDR3 sequence: CASSQTRGLAVGETQYF. The CDR3 coding sequence is TGCGCCAGCAGCCAAACGAGAGGACTAGCGGTGGGAGAGACCCAGTACTTC.

This clonotype was counted many times. This chain joins TRBV29-1 and TRBJ1-1, with D unclear. The CDR3 is 13 residues long. The germline V gene encodes CDR1 SQVTM and CDR2 ANQGSEA. Trimming shortened V by 1 base and J by 0 bases, and 6 bases separated the two germline ends. In DNA form, the CDR3 reads TGCAGCGTTGAAGCCGAGATGAACACTGAAGCTTTCTTT. It specifies CSVEAEMNTEAFF.

A few counts support this clonotype. The chain recombines TRBV2 with TRBJ2-6, with TRBD1 as a possible D gene (7 bases). V lost 6 bases and J 1 base, leaving 13 bases between the germline ends. The CDR3 has 16 residues. Germline lookup yields CDR1 SNHLY and CDR2 FYNNEI. CDR3 sequence reads: CASSSQGGSGANVLTF. The CDR3 coding sequence is TGTGCCAGCAGCTCCCAGGGGGGTTCTGGGGCCAACGTCCTGACTTTC.

This clonotype was counted only a few times. The V gene is TRBV11-2, the J gene TRBJ1-2, with 7 bases that match TRBD1. Looked up from germline, CDR1 is SGHAT and CDR2 is FQNNGV. The CDR3 has 16 residues. V dropped 6 bases and J dropped 0; count of bases not matched to a gene: 10. The CDR3 DNA follows: TGTGCCAGCAGGAGGCCCTTTACAGGGGCTAACTATGGCTACACCTTC. This gives the protein CASRRPFTGANYGYTF.

This clonotype has only a few counts. The gene calls are TRBV14 and TRBJ1-2; tentatively, D is TRBD1 (5 bases). V lost 0 bases and J 8 bases, leaving 13 bases between the germline ends. The length of the CDR3 is 14 residues. Germline V gives CDR1 SGHDN, CDR2 FVKESK. For the CDR3, the DNA is TGTGCCAGCAGCCAAGATAGGGGAGGACGCGGCTACACCTTC. Translated, it gives CASSQDRGGRGYTF.

This clonotype was seen many times. J is TRBJ1-4 and V is TRBV20-1; no firm D call. Trimming removed 0 bases from V and 4 bases from J, with 12 bases in between. Germline loops: CDR1 DFQATT, CDR2 SNEGSKA (reference sequence). This CDR3 spans 15 amino acids. CDR3 residues: CSARDHWANNEKLFF. The CDR3 nucleotides are TGCAGTGCTAGAGATCACTGGGCCAATAATGAAAAACTGTTTTTT.

This clonotype was seen ten or more times. The chain has TRBV3-1 and TRBJ2-4, with D unclear. Germline assignment: CDR1 LGHDT and CDR2 YNNKEL (reference sequence). The V end was cut by 1 base, the J end by 6 bases, with 10 bases between. There are 14 residues in the CDR3. The CDR3 spells CASSQATWGNIQYF. CDR3 DNA sequence: TGTGCCAGCAGCCAAGCGACATGGGGAAACATTCAGTACTTC.

This clonotype was recorded many times. The chain has TRBV5-6 and TRBJ1-2; TRBD1 agrees at 9 bases. In germline, CDR1 is SGHDT, CDR2 YYEEEE. Unmatched junction bases numbered 5, after V lost 1 base and J lost 4 bases. This CDR3 has 15 amino acids. Here the CDR3 DNA reads TGTGCCAGCAGCTTGAGGACAGGGGAGGCCTATGGCTACACCTTC. It is translated as CASSLRTGEAYGYTF.